The following is a T cell receptor (beta chain) sequence with its context. Per the original methods: Estimation of nucleated cell counts was performed using reference gene primer amplification. TCRdb's table, derived via immunoSEQ multiplex PCR, lists solely in-frame clones and lacks some. Clone size and V and J calls were adopted from that table, with D and trimming inferred from the DNA. Of under 250,000 clones listed, roughly 77% are singletons. The data stem from a study of blood T cell repertoires in COVID-19. The germline V and J ends were trimmed by 3 bases and 1 base, with 8 bases remaining between them. Germline V CDR1 and CDR2: MNHEY, SMNVEV (reference sequence). CDR3 length: 14 amino acids.

The source is a middle-aged woman with COVID-19, enrolled during active disease. This chain joins TRBV27 and TRBJ2-3; D gene uncertain. The specimen sequenced was peripheral blood. The CDR3 sequence is CASSFGWGTDTQYF. The CDR3, as DNA: TGTGCCAGCAGTTTCGGGTGGGGCACAGATACGCAGTATTTT.